Each of the 18 T cell receptor beta chains below was sequenced from the same sample in a study of T-cell reconstitution after alpha-beta-depleted transplantation in children. A TCRbeta library incorporating unique molecular identifiers was prepared. TCRdb fed the PCR reads into MiXCR, producing one record per CDR3 protein. The table has about a million distinct CDR3 sequences, 25% to 30% seen once. This material consisted of PBMCs, mostly from graft donor cells, taken 360 days after TCRalphabeta/CD19-depleted stem cell transplant. The source is a boy younger than two who had a stem cell transplant for SCID, so the T cells may come from the graft donor.

The sample holds many counts of this clonotype. V and J are TRBV12-3 or TRBV12-4 and TRBJ2-5; 8 positions match TRBD1. After removal of 5 bases from V and 4 bases from J, the junction contained 6 bases not matched to a gene. This CDR3 has 14 amino acids. CDR3 protein: CASSPPDRGETQYF. CDR3 DNA sequence: TGTGCCAGCAGTCCACCCGACAGGGGAGAGACCCAGTACTTC.

The V call is TRBV4-3, the J call TRBJ1-6, with D possibly being TRBD1 (5 bases). V dropped 0 bases and J dropped 10 bases, with 13 bases sitting between them. Looked up from germline, CDR1 is LGHNA and CDR2 is YSLEER. The CDR3 covers 15 residues. This CDR3 is CASSQDWGVWSPLHF. The CDR3 DNA follows: TGCGCCAGCAGCCAAGATTGGGGGGTCTGGTCACCCCTCCACTTT.

The V gene is TRBV12-3 or TRBV12-4, the J gene TRBJ2-3; D is perhaps TRBD1 or TRBD2 (5 bases each). V was shortened by 4 bases and J by 2 bases, with 10 bases between the two germline ends. The CDR3 is 14 residues long. The CDR3 reads CASSSGGYTDTQYF. In DNA, the CDR3 is TGTGCCAGCAGTTCTGGGGGATACACAGATACGCAGTATTTT.

This clonotype was counted a few times. V and J are TRBV9 and TRBJ2-3, with 13 bases identical to TRBD2. CDR1 and CDR2 from the germline V gene are SGDLS and YYNGEE. This CDR3 contains 19 residues. Trimming at V came to 3 bases and at J to 5 bases, leaving 15 bases not matched to a gene. CDR3 in amino acids: CASSGTGLAGAPSGDTQYF. DNA for the CDR3: TGTGCCAGCAGCGGAACCGGACTAGCGGGGGCACCCTCTGGAGATACGCAGTATTTT.

This clonotype turned up a few times. This chain uses TRBV9 with TRBJ2-1; 8 positions agree with TRBD2. J lost 7 bases, V lost 4 bases, and 10 bases had no gene match. This CDR3 has 15 amino acids. The germline V gene has CDR1 SGDLS and CDR2 YYNGEE. The CDR3 bases are TGTGCCAGCAGCCCGACTAGCGATAGGTCAAATGAGCAGTTCTTC. Its protein product is CASSPTSDRSNEQFF.

This clonotype was counted between two and nine times. The chain carries TRBV6-2 or TRBV6-3 and TRBJ2-7; TRBD1 aligns across 9 bases. From germline, CDR1 is MNHEY and CDR2 SVGEGT. Trimming cost V 2 bases and J 5 bases; bases outside gene matches: 4. The CDR3 spans 14 residues. The CDR3 coding sequence is TGTGCCAGCAGTTACAGGACAGGGGCCCACGAGCAGTACTTC. This sequence encodes CASSYRTGAHEQYF.

V gene TRBV20-1 combines with J gene TRBJ2-2, with TRBD2 matching over 11 bases. Losses at the gene ends were 6 bases for V and 4 bases for J; bases not matched to a gene: 7. Germline CDR1 DFQATT, CDR2 SNEGSKA (reference sequence). This CDR3 contains 15 residues. The CDR3 here is CSARSGGVVTGELFF. The CDR3 DNA sequence: TGCAGTGCACGTAGCGGGGGGGTCGTCACCGGGGAGCTGTTTTTT.

As concerns this clonotype: The missing conserved phenylalanine or tryptophan at the end of this CDR3 makes a read error likely. The J gene is TRBJ2-3, the V gene TRBV11-2; D is perhaps TRBD2 (6 bases). Trimming cost V 5 bases and J 1 base, with 19 bases left between them. The germline V gene has CDR1 SGHAT and CDR2 FQNNGV. The CDR3 totals 17 residues. The DNA of the CDR3 is TGTGCCAGCAGCCTGACCGGGAGCGGCCTTGGCACAGATACGCAGTATTCT. It is translated as CASSLTGSGLGTDTQYS.

This clonotype was detected only a few times. The chain employs TRBV12-3 or TRBV12-4 and TRBJ2-3; maybe TRBD1 (6 bases). The CDR3 spans 17 residues. The ends were cut back, 5 bases at V and 0 bases at J, with 18 bases in the middle. CDR3 protein: CASSPPRWGRSTDTQYF. The DNA for the CDR3 is TGTGCCAGCAGTCCCCCCCGATGGGGGCGAAGCACAGATACGCAGTATTTT.

This chain joins TRBV20-1 and TRBJ2-1; 7 bases line up with TRBD2. In germline, CDR1 is DFQATT, CDR2 SNEGSKA (reference sequence). V was clipped by 5 bases and J by 5 bases; unmatched bases: 15. This CDR3 contains 16 residues. The CDR3 loop is CSAAEEGRGDNNEQFF. Here the CDR3 DNA reads TGCAGTGCTGCGGAGGAGGGTCGGGGGGATAACAATGAGCAGTTCTTC.

J is TRBJ2-7 and V is TRBV28; D gene unclear. V dropped 6 bases and J dropped 7 bases, with 19 bases sitting between them. CDR3 size: 14 residues. CDR1 and CDR2 (germline): MDHEN, SYDVKM. The CDR3 spells CASSFRQFLLEQYF. In nucleotides, the CDR3 is TGTGCCAGCAGCTTTAGGCAGTTCCTGCTAGAGCAGTACTTC. The entire variable domain, with the rest obtained from reference TRBV28 and TRBJ2-7, is as follows: DVKVTQSSRYLVKRTGEKVFLECVQDMDHENMFWYRQDPGLGLRLIYFSYDVKMKEKGDIPEGYSVSREKKERFSLILESASTNQTSMYLCASSFRQFLLEQYFGPGTRLTVT.

The V gene is TRBV5-5, the J gene TRBJ1-6; D is unresolved. Germline V gene lookup returns CDR1 SGHKS and CDR2 YYEKEE (reference sequence). V was trimmed by 2 bases and J by 11 bases, leaving 2 bases between them. The CDR3 length is 10 residues. CDR3 sequence: CASSFTPLHF. The CDR3, as DNA: TGTGCCAGCAGCTTTACACCCCTCCACTTT.

V and J are TRBV5-1 and TRBJ2-5; either TRBD1 or TRBD2 may supply D (6 bases each). V shed 4 bases and J shed 5 bases, with 15 bases lying between them. CDR3 length equals 14 residues. Germline V gene data show CDR1 as SGHRS and CDR2 as YFSETQ. CDR3 sequence reads: CASSGGPLTETQYF. CDR3 bases: TGCGCCAGCAGCGGGGGGCCCCTCACGGAGACCCAGTACTTC.

In its sample, this clonotype was seen once. The rearrangement joins TRBV4-2 to TRBJ2-4; D assignment may be TRBD1 or TRBD2 (7 bases each). Germline CDR1 LGHNA, CDR2 YNFKEQ. The V and J ends lost 10 bases and 5 bases respectively, with 15 bases between them. There are 13 residues in the CDR3. In nucleotides, the CDR3 is TGTGCCACCTCGACAGGGAGGGAAAACATTCAGTACTTC. Residues: CATSTGRENIQYF.

This clonotype has a handful of counts. The chain has TRBV4-3 and TRBJ2-2; 9 bases fit TRBD2. J was trimmed by 2 bases and V by 1 base; bases with no gene match: 2. This CDR3 region has 16 residues. Germline V gene sequence: CDR1 LGHNA, CDR2 YSLEER. CDR3 nucleotide sequence: TGCGCCAGCAGCCAAGTAGCGGGGGATAACACCGGGGAGCTGTTTTTT. Protein product: CASSQVAGDNTGELFF.

This clonotype turned up a few times. V usage is TRBV29-1 and J usage is TRBJ2-1; possible D gene TRBD1, 6 bases. Germline CDR1 and CDR2: SQVTM and ANQGSEA. V lost 8 bases and J 7 bases, leaving 18 bases between the germline ends. This CDR3 has 13 residues. CDR3 DNA: TGCAGCCTGTCGGACAGCCCAGCGAATGAGCAGTTCTTC. Translated: CSLSDSPANEQFF.

V is TRBV2 and J is TRBJ1-2; D is undetermined. This CDR3 has 11 residues. The germline CDR1 and CDR2 sequences are SNHLY and FYNNEI. Trimming took off 6 bases at V and 7 bases at J, with 9 bases between the two ends. CDR3 sequence (DNA): TGTGCCAGCAGGGACGGCTCTGGCTACACCTTC. It yields the protein CASRDGSGYTF.

J is TRBJ2-7 and V is TRBV20-1; D is uncertain. Germline V CDR1 and CDR2: DFQATT, SNEGSKA (reference sequence). V was cut by 0 bases and J by 4 bases, with 7 bases left in between. The CDR3 length is 12 residues. The CDR3 DNA is TGCAGTGCTAGAGATAGGCTTTACGAGCAGTACTTC. Amino acid sequence: CSARDRLYEQYF.